This TCR beta chain was identified in a study of blood T cell repertoires in COVID-19. Study overall: The United States, Italy and Spain supplied acute and convalescent COVID-19 samples. Sources were T cells, B-cell-depleted T cells, or PBMCs; the material itself was cDNA or gDNA.

The CDR3 totals 15 residues. Trimming took off 0 bases at V and 4 bases at J, with 11 bases between the two ends. Per the germline V gene, CDR1 is KGHSH and CDR2 is LQKENI. Original methodology: The authors estimated nucleated cell counts from reference gene primer amplification. This table comes from immunoSEQ multiplex PCR, and its TCRdb copy is limited to in-frame clones, with some not included. For V, J and clone size, that table is used; D and trimming come from the DNA. This table holds more than 250,000 clones, around 88% found once. The sequenced sample was peripheral blood. This chain links TRBV18 with TRBJ2-3; D may be TRBD2 (5 bases). The TCR originated in a woman aged 50 to 65 with acute or convalescent COVID-19. CDR3 region: CASSPPALAADTQYF. As DNA, the CDR3 is TGTGCCAGCTCACCACCCGCGCTAGCCGCAGATACGCAGTATTTT.